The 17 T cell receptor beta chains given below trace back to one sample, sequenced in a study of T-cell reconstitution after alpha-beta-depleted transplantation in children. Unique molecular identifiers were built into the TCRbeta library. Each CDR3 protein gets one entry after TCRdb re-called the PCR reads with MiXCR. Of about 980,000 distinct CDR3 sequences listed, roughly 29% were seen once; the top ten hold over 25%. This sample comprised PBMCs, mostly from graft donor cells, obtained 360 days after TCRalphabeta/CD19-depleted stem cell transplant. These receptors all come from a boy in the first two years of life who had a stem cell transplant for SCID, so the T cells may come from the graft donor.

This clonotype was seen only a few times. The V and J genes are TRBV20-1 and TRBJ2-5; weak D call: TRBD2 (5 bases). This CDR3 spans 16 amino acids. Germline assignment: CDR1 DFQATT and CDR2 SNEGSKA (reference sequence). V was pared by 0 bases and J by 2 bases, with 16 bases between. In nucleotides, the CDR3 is TGCAGTGCTAGAGATTCCTGGAGGAGGCAGCAAGAGACCCAGTACTTC. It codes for CSARDSWRRQQETQYF.

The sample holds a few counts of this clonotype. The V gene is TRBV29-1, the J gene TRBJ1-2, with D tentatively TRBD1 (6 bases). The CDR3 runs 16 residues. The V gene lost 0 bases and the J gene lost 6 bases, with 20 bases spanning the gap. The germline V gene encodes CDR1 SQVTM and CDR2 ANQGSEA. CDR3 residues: CSVEDLNGGRFNGYTF. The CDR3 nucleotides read TGCAGCGTTGAAGATCTTAATGGGGGCCGTTTTAATGGCTACACCTTC.

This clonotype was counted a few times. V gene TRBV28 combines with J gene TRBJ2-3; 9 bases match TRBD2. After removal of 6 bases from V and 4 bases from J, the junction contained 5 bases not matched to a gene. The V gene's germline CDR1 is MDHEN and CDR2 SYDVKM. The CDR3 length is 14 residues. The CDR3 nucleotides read TGTGCCAGCAGCGCGGGGGGGCCTGCAGATACGCAGTATTTT. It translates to CASSAGGPADTQYF.

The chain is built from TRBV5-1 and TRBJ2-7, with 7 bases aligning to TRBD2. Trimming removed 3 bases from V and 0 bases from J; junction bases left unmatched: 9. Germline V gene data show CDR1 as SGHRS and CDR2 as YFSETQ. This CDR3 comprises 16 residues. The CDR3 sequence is CASSSMWGLSSYEQYF. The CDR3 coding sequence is TGCGCCAGCAGCTCGATGTGGGGACTAAGCTCCTACGAGCAGTACTTC.

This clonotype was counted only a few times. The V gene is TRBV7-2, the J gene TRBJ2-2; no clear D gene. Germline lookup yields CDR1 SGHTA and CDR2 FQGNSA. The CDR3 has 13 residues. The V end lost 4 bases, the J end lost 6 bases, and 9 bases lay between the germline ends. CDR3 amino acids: CASSYLEAGELFF. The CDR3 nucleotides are TGTGCCAGCAGCTACCTAGAAGCCGGGGAGCTGTTTTTT.

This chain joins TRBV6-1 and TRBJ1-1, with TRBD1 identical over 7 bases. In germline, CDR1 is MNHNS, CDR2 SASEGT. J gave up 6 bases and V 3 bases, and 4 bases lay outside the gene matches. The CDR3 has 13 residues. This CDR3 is CASSDRGVAEAFF. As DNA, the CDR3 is TGTGCCAGCAGTGACAGGGGGGTCGCTGAAGCTTTCTTT.

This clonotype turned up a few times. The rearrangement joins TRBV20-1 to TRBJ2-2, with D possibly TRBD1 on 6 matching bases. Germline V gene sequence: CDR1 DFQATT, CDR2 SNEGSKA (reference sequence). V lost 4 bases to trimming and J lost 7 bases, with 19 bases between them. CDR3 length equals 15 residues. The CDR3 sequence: CSAKGVLGAGGELFF. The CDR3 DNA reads TGCAGTGCTAAGGGAGTTTTGGGGGCGGGCGGGGAGCTGTTTTTT.

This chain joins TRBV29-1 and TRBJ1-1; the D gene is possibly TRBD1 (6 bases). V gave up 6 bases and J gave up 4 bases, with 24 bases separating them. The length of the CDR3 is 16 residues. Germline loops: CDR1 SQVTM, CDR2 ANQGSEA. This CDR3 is CSVLTGGAGWSTEAFF. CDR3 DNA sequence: TGCAGCGTCCTGACGGGGGGCGCAGGGTGGAGCACTGAAGCTTTCTTT.

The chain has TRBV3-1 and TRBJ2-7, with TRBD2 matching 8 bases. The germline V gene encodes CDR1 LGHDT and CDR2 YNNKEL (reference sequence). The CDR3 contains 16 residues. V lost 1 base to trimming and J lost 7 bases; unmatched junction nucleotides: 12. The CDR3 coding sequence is TGTGCCAGCAGCCAAGGGGTCGGGGGGGCCGCTAGAGAGCAGTACTTC. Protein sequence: CASSQGVGGAAREQYF.

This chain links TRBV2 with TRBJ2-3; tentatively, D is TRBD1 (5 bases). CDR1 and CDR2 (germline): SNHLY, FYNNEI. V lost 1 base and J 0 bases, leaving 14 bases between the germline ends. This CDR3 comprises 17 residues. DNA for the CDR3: TGTGCCAGCAGTGAAGGGGGCTGGATAACTAGCACAGATACGCAGTATTTT. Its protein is CASSEGGWITSTDTQYF.

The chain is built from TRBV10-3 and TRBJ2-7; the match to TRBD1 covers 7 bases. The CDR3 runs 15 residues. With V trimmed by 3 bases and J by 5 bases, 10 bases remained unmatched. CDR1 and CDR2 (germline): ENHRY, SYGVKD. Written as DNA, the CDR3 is TGTGCCATCAGTGAAGCGGCGACAGGGTCCCACGAGCAGTACTTC. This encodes CAISEAATGSHEQYF.

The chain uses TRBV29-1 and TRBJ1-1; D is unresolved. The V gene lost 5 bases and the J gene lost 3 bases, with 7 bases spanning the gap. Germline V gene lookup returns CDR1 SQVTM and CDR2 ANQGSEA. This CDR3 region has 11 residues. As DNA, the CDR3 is TGCAGCGTTCCCTTGCACACTGAAGCTTTCTTT. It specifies CSVPLHTEAFF.

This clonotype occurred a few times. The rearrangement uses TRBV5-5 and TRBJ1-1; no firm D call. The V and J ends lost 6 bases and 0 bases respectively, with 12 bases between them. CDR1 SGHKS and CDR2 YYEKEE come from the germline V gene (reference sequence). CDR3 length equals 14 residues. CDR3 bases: TGTGCCAGCATCATGGATTTCATGAACACTGAAGCTTTCTTT. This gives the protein CASIMDFMNTEAFF.

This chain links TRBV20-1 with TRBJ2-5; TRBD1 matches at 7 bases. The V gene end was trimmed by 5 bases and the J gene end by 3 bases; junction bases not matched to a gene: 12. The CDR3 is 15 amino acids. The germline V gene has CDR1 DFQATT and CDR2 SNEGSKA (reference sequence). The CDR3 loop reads CSAPTPDRWEETQYF. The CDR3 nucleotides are TGCAGTGCTCCCACCCCGGACAGGTGGGAAGAGACCCAGTACTTC.

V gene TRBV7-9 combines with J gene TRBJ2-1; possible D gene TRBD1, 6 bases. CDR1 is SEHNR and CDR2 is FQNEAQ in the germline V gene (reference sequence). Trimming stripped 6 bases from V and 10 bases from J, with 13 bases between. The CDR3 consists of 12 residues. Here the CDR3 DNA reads TGTGCCAGCAGAGATTACAGGGTCGAGCAGTTCTTC. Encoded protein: CASRDYRVEQFF.

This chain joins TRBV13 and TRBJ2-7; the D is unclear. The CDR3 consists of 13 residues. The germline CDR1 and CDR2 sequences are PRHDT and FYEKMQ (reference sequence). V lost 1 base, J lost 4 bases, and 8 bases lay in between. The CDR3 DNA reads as TGTGCCAGCAGCTTAGCGGCGGAGTACGAGCAGTACTTC. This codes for CASSLAAEYEQYF.

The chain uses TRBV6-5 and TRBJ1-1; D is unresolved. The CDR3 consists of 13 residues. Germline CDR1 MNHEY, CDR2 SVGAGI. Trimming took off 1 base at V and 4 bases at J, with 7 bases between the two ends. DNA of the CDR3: TGTGCCAGCAGTTACTTCGTATCCACTGAAGCTTTCTTT. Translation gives CASSYFVSTEAFF.